This TCR beta chain stems from a study of shared clonotypes between healthy human individuals. Naive-designated CD8 cells lacked CD45RO, were positively enriched for CCR7, and omitted terminally differentiated effector memory CD45RA+ cells. This clone has only one observation. Assay: immunoSEQ multiplex PCR; the TCRdb copy retains only in-frame clones and omits some. The sample has about 680,000 clones; under 95% are singletons. Sample: naive CD8+ T cells sorted from blood. The receptor's source is a young man in good health.

For the CDR3, the DNA is TGTGCCAGCGCGATCAGAACCGGGATGGACACTGAAGCTTTCTTT. The encoded protein is CASAIRTGMDTEAFF. The genes are TRBV27 and TRBJ1-1; D unresolved. From germline, CDR1 is MNHEY and CDR2 SMNVEV (reference sequence). The CDR3 contains 15 residues. The V end was cut by 8 bases, the J end by 3 bases, with 19 bases between.